This TCR beta chain came from a study of cytomegalovirus exposure and HLA in healthy donors. The CDR3 loop spans 15 amino acids. V was pared by 3 bases and J by 3 bases, with 8 bases of the junction left unmatched. CDR1 and CDR2 from the germline V gene are GTSNPN and SVGIG (reference sequence). This PCR relied on a set of 60 Vbeta primers and 13 Jbeta primers. The data were produced by immunoSEQ multiplex PCR, yet TCRdb's version contains in-frame clones alone and is incomplete. This table has 200,000 to 250,000 clones, 77% appearing once. J is TRBJ2-7 and V is TRBV30; 10 positions agree with TRBD2. The TCR sequence derives from a woman between 55 and 75 years old in good health and CMV-seropositive. Sequences were obtained from PBMCs. The CDR3, as DNA: TGTGCCTGGAGCGAAACTAGCGGGGTCTACTACGAGCAGTACTTC. This encodes CAWSETSGVYYEQYF.